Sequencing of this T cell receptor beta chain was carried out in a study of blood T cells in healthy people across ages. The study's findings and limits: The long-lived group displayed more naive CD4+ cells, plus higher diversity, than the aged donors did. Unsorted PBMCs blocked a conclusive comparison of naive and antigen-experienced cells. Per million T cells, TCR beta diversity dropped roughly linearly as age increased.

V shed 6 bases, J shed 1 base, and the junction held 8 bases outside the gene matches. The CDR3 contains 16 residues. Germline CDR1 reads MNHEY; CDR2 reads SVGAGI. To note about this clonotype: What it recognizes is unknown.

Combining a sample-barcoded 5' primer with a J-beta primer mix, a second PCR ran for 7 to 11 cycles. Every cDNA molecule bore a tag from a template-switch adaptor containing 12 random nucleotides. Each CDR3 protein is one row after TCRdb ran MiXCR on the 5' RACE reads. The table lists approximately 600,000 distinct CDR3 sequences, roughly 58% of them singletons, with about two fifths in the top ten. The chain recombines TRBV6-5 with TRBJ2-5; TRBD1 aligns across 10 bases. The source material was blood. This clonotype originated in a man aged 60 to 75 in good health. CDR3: CASSHYRTGGQETQYF. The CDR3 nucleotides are TGTGCCAGCAGCCACTACCGGACAGGGGGCCAAGAGACCCAGTACTTC.